The 4 T cell receptor beta chains given below trace back to one sample, sequenced in a study of T cells in Graves' hyperthyroidism and ophthalmopathy. Amplification of TCR beta CDR3 regions used RNA as the template. TCR CDR3 regions were first amplified by RT-PCR with HTBI primers. TCRdb processed the multiplex PCR reads anew with MiXCR; each CDR3 protein has one entry. The repertoire consists of 200,000 or so distinct CDR3 sequences, with roughly a sixth occurring once and the leading ten covering roughly 49%. Sample: blood. The receptors shown here come from a woman aged 45-60 years with Graves' hyperthyroidism.

This clonotype appeared many times. V and J are TRBV7-3 and TRBJ1-1, with a tentative D call TRBD1 (5 bases). The CDR3 covers 14 residues. Germline loops: CDR1 SGHTA, CDR2 FQGTGA. V dropped 4 bases and J dropped 12 bases, with 21 bases sitting between them. CDR3 bases: TGTGCCAGCAGCTCAGACAATACCGGGACGGATACTTTCTTT. This sequence encodes CASSSDNTGTDTFF.

This clonotype showed up many times. The rearrangement links TRBV5-1 to TRBJ1-1, with D possibly TRBD1 on 6 matching bases. The CDR3 runs to 14 residues. Looked up from germline, CDR1 is SGHRS and CDR2 is YFSETQ. V was shortened by 4 bases and J by 5 bases, with 15 bases between the two germline ends. The CDR3 sequence: CASSPQDRGTEAFF. The CDR3 DNA reads TGCGCCAGCAGCCCTCAGGACAGAGGGACTGAAGCTTTCTTT.

This sequence joins TRBV30 and TRBJ2-4, with D perhaps TRBD1 (6 bases). In germline, CDR1 is GTSNPN, CDR2 SVGIG (reference sequence). Trimming shortened V by 2 bases and J by 2 bases, and 10 bases separated the two germline ends. CDR3 length: 14 amino acids. The CDR3 loop reads CAWSRGGTKNIQYF. Here the CDR3 DNA reads TGTGCCTGGAGTAGAGGGGGAACCAAAAACATTCAGTACTTC.

This clonotype was observed many times. The CDR3 loop reads CASSSDTANYGYTF. For the CDR3, the DNA is TGTGCCAGCAGCTCAGACACCGCTAACTATGGCTACACCTTC. The chain combines TRBV7-2 with TRBJ1-2; no reliable D call. Trimming took 4 bases from V and 0 from J, leaving 9 bases between them. Germline V gene lookup returns CDR1 SGHTA and CDR2 FQGNSA. CDR3 length: 14 residues.